The rows below give T cell receptor beta chains drawn from one sample of a study of Graves' ophthalmopathy and Graves' hyperthyroidism. TCRdb passed the multiplex PCR reads through MiXCR, listing each CDR3 protein once. The sample consists of 350,000 to 400,000 distinct CDR3 sequences, approximately 15% of them appearing once. Sample: peripheral blood. The source of these receptors is a woman in her late teens or twenties with stable Graves' hyperthyroidism. Both conserved end residues are part of each CDR3.

v_gene,j_gene,CDR3aa
TRBV20-1,TRBJ2-7,CSARDSWGSYEQYF
TRBV19,TRBJ1-1,CASSMGGTVNTEAFF
TRBV6-2/TRBV6-3,TRBJ1-1,CASKTVHRGINTEAFF
TRBV6-5,TRBJ1-5,CASSPGPSQPQHF
TRBV28,TRBJ1-2,CASSRGYYGYTF
TRBV7-2,TRBJ1-5,CASSLRGGNQPQHF
TRBV19,TRBJ2-5,CASSPLYRDNQETQYF
TRBV20-1,TRBJ1-1,CSARDYRGGNTEAFF
TRBV6-1,TRBJ2-2,CASRGTVNTGELFF
TRBV12-3/TRBV12-4,TRBJ2-7,CASRFSGARLYEQYF
TRBV20-1,TRBJ1-1,CSAGGGFEAFF
TRBV12-3/TRBV12-4,TRBJ1-5,CASSLGDVNQPQHF
TRBV20-1,TRBJ1-1,CSAARTMNTEAFF
TRBV13,TRBJ2-7,CASRRTEPSYEQYF
TRBV9,TRBJ2-2,CASSVLGTGELFF
TRBV19,TRBJ2-2,CASGSVVVGELFF
TRBV2,TRBJ2-7,CASSESGAAQPYEQYF
TRBV12-3/TRBV12-4,TRBJ2-7,CASSPGTGGPGEQYF
TRBV15,TRBJ1-6,CATSRSRGTGGRSPLHF
TRBV6-5,TRBJ2-5,CASSSSGGHQTQYF
TRBV12-3/TRBV12-4,TRBJ1-2,CASSLTRGRDGYTF
TRBV29-1,TRBJ1-6,CSVAGTENSPLHF
TRBV6-1,TRBJ1-2,CASSAGQGGNYGYTF
TRBV12-3/TRBV12-4,TRBJ1-2,CASSLRGILYGYTF
TRBV6-2/TRBV6-3,TRBJ1-1,CATTPTGRNTEAFF
TRBV12-3/TRBV12-4,TRBJ1-5,CASSPDGGRDQPQHF
TRBV12-3/TRBV12-4,TRBJ1-4,CASSFSGYEKLFF
TRBV20-1,TRBJ2-5,CSARDSEGIGETQYF
TRBV19,TRBJ1-5,CASSTWRGKYDQPQHF